The subject of this entry is one TCR beta chain. Its specificity is unknown. Measured with immunoSEQ multiplex PCR; TCRdb has only the in-frame clones, and not every one. The data hold 150,000 to 200,000 clones, with roughly 88% observed a single time. This sample was included in a study of cytomegalovirus exposure and HLA in healthy donors. Study outcomes and limitations: The authors confirmed in vitro that three CMV-associated chains were specific for CMV antigens. Cytomegalovirus status was reportedly diagnosed by the classifier with high specificity and sensitivity. In the 120 validation repertoires, more than 85% of cluster scores exceeded 0, per a later analysis.

Germline values: CDR1 SGHNT, CDR2 YYREEE (reference sequence). Losses at the gene ends were 4 bases for V and 5 bases for J; bases not matched to a gene: 11. This CDR3 comprises 18 residues. This rearrangement joins TRBV5-4 to TRBJ2-5; 16 bases align to TRBD2. This TCR came from a woman aged 18-29 years in good health and CMV-seronegative. The sequenced sample consisted of PBMCs. The DNA for the CDR3 is TGTGCCAGCAGCCTATACGGGACTAGCGGGGGGGCCCGGGAGACCCAGTACTTC. Amino acid sequence: CASSLYGTSGGARETQYF.